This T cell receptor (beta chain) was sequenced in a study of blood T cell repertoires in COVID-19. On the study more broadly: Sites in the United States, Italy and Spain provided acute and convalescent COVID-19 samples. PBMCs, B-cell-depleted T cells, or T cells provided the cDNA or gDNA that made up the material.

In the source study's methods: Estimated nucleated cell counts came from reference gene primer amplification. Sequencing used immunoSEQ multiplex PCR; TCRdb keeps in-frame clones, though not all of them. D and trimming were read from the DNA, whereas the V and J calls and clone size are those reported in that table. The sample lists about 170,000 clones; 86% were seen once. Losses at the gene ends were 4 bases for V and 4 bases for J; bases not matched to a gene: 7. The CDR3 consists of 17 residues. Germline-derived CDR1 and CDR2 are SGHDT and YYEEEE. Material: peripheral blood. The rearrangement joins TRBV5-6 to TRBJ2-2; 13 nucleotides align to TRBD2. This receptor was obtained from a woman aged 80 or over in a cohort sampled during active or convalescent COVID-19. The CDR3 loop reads CASSRPTSGRTTGELFF. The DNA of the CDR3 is TGTGCCAGCAGCCGGCCGACTAGCGGGAGGACCACCGGGGAGCTGTTTTTT.